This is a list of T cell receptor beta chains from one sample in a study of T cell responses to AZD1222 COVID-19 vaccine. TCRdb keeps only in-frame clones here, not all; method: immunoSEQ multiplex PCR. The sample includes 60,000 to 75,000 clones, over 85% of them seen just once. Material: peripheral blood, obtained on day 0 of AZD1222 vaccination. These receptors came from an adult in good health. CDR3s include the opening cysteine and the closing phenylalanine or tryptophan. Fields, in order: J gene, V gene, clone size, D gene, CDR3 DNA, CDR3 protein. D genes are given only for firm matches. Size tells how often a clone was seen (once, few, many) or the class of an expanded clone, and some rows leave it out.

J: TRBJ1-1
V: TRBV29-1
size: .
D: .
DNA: TGCAGCGTCCCCCCGGTCCTAGGGACTGAAGCTTTCTTT
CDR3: CSVPPVLGTEAFF

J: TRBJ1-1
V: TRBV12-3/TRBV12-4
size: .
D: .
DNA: TGTGCCAGCAGTTTACAACGGAGCTTTGAAGCTTTCTTT
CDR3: CASSLQRSFEAFF

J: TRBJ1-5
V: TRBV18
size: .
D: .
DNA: TGTGCCAGCTCACAGGGAGGCCATCAGCCCCAGCATTTT
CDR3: CASSQGGHQPQHF

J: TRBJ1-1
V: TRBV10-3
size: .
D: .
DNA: TGTGCCATCAGGGCCGGACAGAACACTGAAGCTTTCTTT
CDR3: CAIRAGQNTEAFF

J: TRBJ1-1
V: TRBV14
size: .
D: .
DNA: TGTGCCAGCAGCCAAGAGAGAGCCCCGGGGACTGAAGCTTTCTTT
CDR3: CASSQERAPGTEAFF

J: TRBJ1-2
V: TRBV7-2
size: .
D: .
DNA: TGTGCCAGCAGCGCAAACGCCGTGGGGGGCTACACCTTC
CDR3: CASSANAVGGYTF

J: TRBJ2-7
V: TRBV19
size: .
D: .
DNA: TGTGCCAGATGTGGGTCCCCGAGCTCCTACGAGCAGTACTTC
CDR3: CARCGSPSSYEQYF

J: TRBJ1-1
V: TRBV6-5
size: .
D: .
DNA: TGTGCCAGCCATAAACTTGTGAACACTGAAGCTTTCTTT
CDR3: CASHKLVNTEAFF

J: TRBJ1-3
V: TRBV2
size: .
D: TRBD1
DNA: TGTGCCAGCAGTGACCAACAGGGGGTAGGAAACACCATATATTTT
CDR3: CASSDQQGVGNTIYF

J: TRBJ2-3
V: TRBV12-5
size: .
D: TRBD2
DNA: TGTGCTAGTGGTACTAGCGGGGGGCCCGATACGCAGTATTTT
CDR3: CASGTSGGPDTQYF

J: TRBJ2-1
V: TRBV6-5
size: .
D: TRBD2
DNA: TGTGCCAGCACCGTCGGGACTAGCGGGTCGGATGAGCAGTTCTTC
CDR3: CASTVGTSGSDEQFF

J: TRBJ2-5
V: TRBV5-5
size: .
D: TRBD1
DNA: TGTGCCAGCAGAACCGGGACAGCAGCACAAGAGACCCAGTACTTC
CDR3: CASRTGTAAQETQYF

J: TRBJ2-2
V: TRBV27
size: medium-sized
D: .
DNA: TGTGCCAGCAGTTTATCTGCAGGCCCCGGGGAGCTGTTTTTT
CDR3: CASSLSAGPGELFF

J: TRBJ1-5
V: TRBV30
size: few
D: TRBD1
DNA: TGTGCCTGGACCAGACAGGGGGGTCAGCCCCAGCATTTT
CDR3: CAWTRQGGQPQHF

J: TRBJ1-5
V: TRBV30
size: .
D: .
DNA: TGTGCCTGGAGTGCCCTGGACCAAAATCAGCCCCAGCATTTT
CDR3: CAWSALDQNQPQHF

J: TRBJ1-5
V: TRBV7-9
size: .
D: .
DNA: TGTGCCAGCAGCTCACAGGGAAGCAATCAGCCCCAGCATTTT
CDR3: CASSSQGSNQPQHF

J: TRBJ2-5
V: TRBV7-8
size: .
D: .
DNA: TGTGCCAGCAGCTCCGGGGGGCAGGGGGAGACCCAGTACTTC
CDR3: CASSSGGQGETQYF

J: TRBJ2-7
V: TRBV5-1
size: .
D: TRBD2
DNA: TGCGCCAGCAGCTTGTCGGGGGGGCGCAACGAGCAGTACTTC
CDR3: CASSLSGGRNEQYF

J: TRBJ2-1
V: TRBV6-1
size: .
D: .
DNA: TGTGCCAGCAGTGAAGCGCTGGGTCCTTATTACAATGAGCAGTTCTTC
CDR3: CASSEALGPYYNEQFF

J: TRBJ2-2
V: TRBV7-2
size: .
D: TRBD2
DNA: TGTGCCAGCAGCTTAGTCGGAACTAGCGGGGATCCTTCGAAGGGGGAGCTGTTTTTT
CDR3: CASSLVGTSGDPSKGELFF

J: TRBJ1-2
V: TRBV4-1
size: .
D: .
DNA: TGCGCCAGCAGCCAAGCGGCCGGCGTTAACTATGGCTACACCTTC
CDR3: CASSQAAGVNYGYTF

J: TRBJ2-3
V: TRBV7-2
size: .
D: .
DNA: TGTGCCAGCAGCCCCCAACGTAGCACAGATACGCAGTATTTT
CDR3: CASSPQRSTDTQYF

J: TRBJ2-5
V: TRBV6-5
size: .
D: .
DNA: TGTGCCAGCAGTTATGCCGAGACCCAGTACTTC
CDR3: CASSYAETQYF

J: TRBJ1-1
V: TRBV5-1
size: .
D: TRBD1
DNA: TGCGCCAGCAGCTTGGCCATGGGACAGCCAGACACTGAAGCTTTCTTT
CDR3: CASSLAMGQPDTEAFF

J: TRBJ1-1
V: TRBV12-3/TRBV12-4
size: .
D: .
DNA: TGTGCCAGCAGGCGGAACACTGAAGCTTTCTTT
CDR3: CASRRNTEAFF

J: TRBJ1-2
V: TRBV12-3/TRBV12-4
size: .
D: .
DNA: TGTGCCAGCAGTTCAGGGTTAGAGGGCTACACCTTC
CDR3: CASSSGLEGYTF

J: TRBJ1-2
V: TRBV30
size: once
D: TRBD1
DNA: TGTGCCTGGGGACCCGGGACAGCGGGCTATAACTATGGCTACACCTTC
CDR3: CAWGPGTAGYNYGYTF

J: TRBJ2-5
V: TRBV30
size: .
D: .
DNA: TGTGCCTGGAGTGTAGAAAGAGCGACCCAGTACTTC
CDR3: CAWSVERATQYF

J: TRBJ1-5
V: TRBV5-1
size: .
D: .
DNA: TGCGCCAGCAGCTTCTTGCCAGAGAGCAATCAGCCCCAGCATTTT
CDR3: CASSFLPESNQPQHF

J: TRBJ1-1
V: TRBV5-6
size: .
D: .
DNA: TGTGCCAGCAGCTTATCTGGGACGGAGAACACTGAAGCTTTCTTT
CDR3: CASSLSGTENTEAFF

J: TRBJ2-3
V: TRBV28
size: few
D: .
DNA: TGTGCCAGCAGTTTATTTGTCGGGGGCACAGATACGCAGTATTTT
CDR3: CASSLFVGGTDTQYF

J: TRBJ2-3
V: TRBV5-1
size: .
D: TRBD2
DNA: TGCGCCAGCAGCACCGGGACTAGCGGAAACACAGATACGCAGTATTTT
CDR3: CASSTGTSGNTDTQYF

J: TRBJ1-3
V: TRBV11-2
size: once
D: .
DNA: TGTGCCAGCAGCTTACCAGGGGGAAACACCATATATTTT
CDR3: CASSLPGGNTIYF

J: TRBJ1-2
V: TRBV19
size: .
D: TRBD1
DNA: TGTGCCAGTAGTATAGATCGGACAGGGGGCGGCTATGGCTACACCTTC
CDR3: CASSIDRTGGGYGYTF

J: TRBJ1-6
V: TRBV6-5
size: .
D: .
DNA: TGTGCCAGCAGTAGTCCCTCACAAGATTCACCCCTCCACTTT
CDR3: CASSSPSQDSPLHF

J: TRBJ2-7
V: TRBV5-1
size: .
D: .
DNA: TGCGCCAGCAGCGGGAGCAGGGCGATCTCCTACGAGCAGTACTTC
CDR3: CASSGSRAISYEQYF

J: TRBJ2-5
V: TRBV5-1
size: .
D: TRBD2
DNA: TGCGCCAGCAGCCCCGGGACTAGCGGGCCAGAGACCCAGTACTTC
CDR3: CASSPGTSGPETQYF

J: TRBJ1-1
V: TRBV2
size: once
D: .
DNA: TGTGCCAGCACTCTGGAGGTTAACACTGAAGCTTTCTTT
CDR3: CASTLEVNTEAFF

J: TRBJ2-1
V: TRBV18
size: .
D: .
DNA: TGTGCCAGCTCACCCAGACGCGATACGGGTTACAATGAGCAGTTCTTC
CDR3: CASSPRRDTGYNEQFF

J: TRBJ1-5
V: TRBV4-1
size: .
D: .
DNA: TGCGCCAGCAGCCAAGGGGACAATCAGCCCCAGCATTTT
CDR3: CASSQGDNQPQHF

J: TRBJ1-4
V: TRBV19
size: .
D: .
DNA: TGTGCCAGTAGTCCCCGTGGGGGCGGAAAACTGTTTTTT
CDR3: CASSPRGGGKLFF

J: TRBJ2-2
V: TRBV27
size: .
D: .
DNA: TGTGCCAGCAGTTTAGCAGGGACACATCAAGACACCGGGGAGCTGTTTTTT
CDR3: CASSLAGTHQDTGELFF

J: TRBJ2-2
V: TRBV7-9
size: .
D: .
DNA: TGTGCCAGCAGCGCACAGGTTAACACCGGGGAGCTGTTTTTT
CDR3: CASSAQVNTGELFF

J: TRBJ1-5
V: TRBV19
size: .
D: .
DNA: TGTGCCAGTAGTATCGGCTCCTGGGGGGGGCGCAATCAGCCCCAGCATTTT
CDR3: CASSIGSWGGRNQPQHF

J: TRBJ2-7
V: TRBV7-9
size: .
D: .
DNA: TGTGCCAGCAGCTTCTCTTGGGGGTGGGACGAGCAGTACTTC
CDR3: CASSFSWGWDEQYF

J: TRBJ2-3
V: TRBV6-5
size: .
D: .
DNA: TGTGCCAGCAGCCTGACAGGCGGGCCAGATACGCAGTATTTT
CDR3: CASSLTGGPDTQYF

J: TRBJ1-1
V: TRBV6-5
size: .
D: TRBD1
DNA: TGTGCCAGCAAGGAACAGGGGGCTGAAGCTTTCTTT
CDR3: CASKEQGAEAFF

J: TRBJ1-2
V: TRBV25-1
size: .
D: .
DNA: TGTGCCAGCAGTGGACGTAACTATGGCTACACCTTC
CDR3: CASSGRNYGYTF

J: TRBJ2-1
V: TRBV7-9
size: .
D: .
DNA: TGTGCCAGCAGCTTAGTAGTCCCTGAGCAGTTCTTC
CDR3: CASSLVVPEQFF

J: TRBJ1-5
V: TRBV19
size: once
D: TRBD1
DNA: TGTGCCAGTACCGAGGGGGCCTGGAATCAGCCCCAGCATTTT
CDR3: CASTEGAWNQPQHF

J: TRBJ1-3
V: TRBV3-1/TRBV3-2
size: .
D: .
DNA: TGTGCCAGCAGCCAAGGGATTGGGCTTACTGGAAACACCATATATTTT
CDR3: CASSQGIGLTGNTIYF

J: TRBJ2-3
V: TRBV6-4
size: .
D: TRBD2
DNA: TGTGCCAGCAGCCCCGGACTAGCGGGGGGTTCTAGCACAGATACGCAGTATTTT
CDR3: CASSPGLAGGSSTDTQYF

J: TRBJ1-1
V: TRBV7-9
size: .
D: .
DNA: TGTGCCAGCACCCTAGCGAACACTGAAGCTTTCTTT
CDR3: CASTLANTEAFF

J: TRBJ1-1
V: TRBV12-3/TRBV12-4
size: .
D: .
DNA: TGTGCCAGCAGTCCTACAGAGCACACTGAAGCTTTCTTT
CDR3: CASSPTEHTEAFF